The 18 T cell receptor beta chains below all came from one sample that was sequenced in a study of T-cell memory formation after mild COVID-19 (dated by TCRdb to 2020 to 2022). The library was made by 5' RACE. The listed sequencing device is Illumina NovaSeq 6000. TCRdb reanalyzed the raw reads on its own, using fastp at Q25 for trimming and MiXCR for clone calling, and kept in-frame beta chains. Merged by CDR3 protein, the rows form single entries marked with the most common genes and DNA. Present in this sample are about 210,000 distinct CDR3 sequences, under 30% of which were seen just once. In total, the top ten clones hold 11% of the sample. Sequenced: PBMCs or a T cell subset sorted from them (not recorded which). The receptors originated from an adult woman who had mild COVID-19 (a few samples of this study predate the infection). The sample titles of this study are shuffled in the database, so cell type and time point are left out; the donor was told from shared clones.

V is TRBV7-8 and J is TRBJ2-1, with 7 bases that match TRBD1. The CDR3 consists of 15 residues. The V segment lost 1 base and the J segment 0 bases; nucleotides outside the gene matches: 0. The germline CDR1 and CDR2 sequences are SGHVS and FQNEAQ. CDR3 nucleotides: TGTGCCAGCAGCTTAGACAGGGGCTCCTACAATGAGCAGTTCTTC. This translates into CASSLDRGSYNEQFF.

The J gene is TRBJ2-3, the V gene TRBV4-3, with D uncertain. The CDR3 covers 16 residues. The ends were cut back, 0 bases at V and 1 base at J, with 11 bases in the middle. Germline loops: CDR1 LGHNA, CDR2 YSLEER. The CDR3, as DNA: TGCGCCAGCAGCCAAGATCCGCTGCAGGGCACAGATACGCAGTATTTT. It yields the protein CASSQDPLQGTDTQYF.

The CDR3 reads CASSLSNRGQSPLHF. For the CDR3, the DNA is TGTGCCAGCAGTTTAAGTAACAGGGGGCAATCACCCCTCCACTTT. The chain employs TRBV27 and TRBJ1-6, with TRBD1 matching over 9 bases. Germline lookup yields CDR1 MNHEY and CDR2 SMNVEV (reference sequence). The CDR3 covers 15 residues. V lost 2 bases, J lost 10 bases, and 6 bases stayed unmatched.

This clonotype appeared a few times. This chain connects TRBV7-4 to TRBJ2-7; no firm D call. V was clipped by 1 base and J by 2 bases, with 12 bases between them. From germline, CDR1 is SGHVT and CDR2 SQSDAQ. There are 15 residues in the CDR3. CDR3 coding DNA: TGTGCCAGCAGCTTAGTTCCCCACCGAACCTACGAGCAGTACTTC. Translated, it gives CASSLVPHRTYEQYF.

The rearrangement joins TRBV7-6 to TRBJ2-5; D unclear. This CDR3 region has 13 residues. CDR1 and CDR2 from the germline V gene are SGHVS and FNYEAQ. The V end was cut by 3 bases, the J end by 5 bases, with 10 bases between. The CDR3 sequence is CASSLTRLETQYF. CDR3 DNA: TGTGCCAGCAGCTTGACCCGTTTGGAGACCCAGTACTTC.

The rearrangement joins TRBV2 to TRBJ2-6; no firm D call. This CDR3 spans 14 amino acids. Germline V gives CDR1 SNHLY, CDR2 FYNNEI. Trimming took 5 bases from V and 2 from J, leaving 7 bases between them. CDR3 DNA sequence: TGTGCCAGCAGTAGAGCCCCTGGGGCCAACGTCCTGACTTTC. It yields the protein CASSRAPGANVLTF. Using reference TRBV2 and TRBJ2-6 for the parts outside the CDR3, the full variable domain is EPEVTQTPSHQVTQMGQEVILRCVPISNHLYFYWYRQILGQKVEFLVSFYNNEISEKSEIFDDQFSVERPDGSNFTLKIRSTKLEDSAMYFCASSRAPGANVLTFGAGSRLTVL.

The V call is TRBV12-3 or TRBV12-4, the J call TRBJ2-1; 9 bases are a match to TRBD2. V lost 2 bases and J lost 4; bases outside the gene matches: 3. The CDR3 totals 15 residues. For the CDR3, the DNA is TGTGCCAGCAGTTTAAATAGCGGGGGTTACAATGAGCAGTTCTTC. Its protein is CASSLNSGGYNEQFF.

The chain combines TRBV6-1 with TRBJ2-3; 14 bases fit TRBD2. Germline loops: CDR1 MNHNS, CDR2 SASEGT. The CDR3 sequence is 16 residues long. V dropped 1 base and J dropped 4; count of bases not matched to a gene: 1. CDR3 region: CASSEGLAGGPDTQYF. The DNA for the CDR3 is TGTGCCAGCAGTGAAGGACTAGCGGGGGGGCCAGATACGCAGTATTTT.

V and J are TRBV7-2 and TRBJ2-1; D may be TRBD1 or TRBD2 (6 bases each). Trimming removed 2 bases at V and 12 bases at J, with 20 bases between. This CDR3 region has 15 residues. Looked up from germline, CDR1 is SGHTA and CDR2 is FQGNSA. CDR3 in amino acids: CASSLPPGAGSGQFF. DNA for the CDR3: TGTGCCAGCAGCTTACCTCCGGGGGCAGGGAGTGGGCAGTTCTTC.

V usage is TRBV7-2 and J usage is TRBJ2-2, with D maybe TRBD1 (5 bases). CDR1 is SGHTA and CDR2 is FQGNSA in the germline V gene. The CDR3 has 16 amino acids. Trimming took 6 bases from V and 1 from J, leaving 15 bases between them. CDR3 in amino acids: CASSLRLGQNTGELFF. CDR3 sequence (DNA): TGTGCCAGCAGTCTTCGGCTTGGACAGAACACCGGGGAGCTGTTTTTT.

The gene calls are TRBV14 and TRBJ1-3; D is uncertain. V lost 6 bases and J 0 bases, leaving 9 bases between the germline ends. The germline CDR1 and CDR2 sequences are SGHDN and FVKESK. The CDR3 consists of 14 residues. This CDR3 reads CASSWESSGNTIYF. Here the CDR3 DNA reads TGTGCCAGCAGTTGGGAGTCCTCTGGAAACACCATATATTTT.

This clonotype was observed a few times. The gene calls are TRBV3-1 and TRBJ2-7, with unresolved D. The CDR3 sequence is 15 residues long. Germline CDR1 reads LGHDT; CDR2 reads YNNKEL (reference sequence). V was pared by 1 base and J by 5 bases, with 15 bases between. CDR3 bases: TGTGCCAGCAGCCAAGGCCTTGGGATCGTGGACGAGCAGTACTTC. Translation gives CASSQGLGIVDEQYF.

CDR3 amino acids: CASSSTFYSNQPQHF. The DNA of the CDR3 is TGTGCCAGCAGTTCTACTTTCTATAGCAATCAGCCCCAGCATTTT. This sequence joins TRBV12-3 or TRBV12-4 and TRBJ1-5; D call uncertain. This CDR3 has 15 amino acids. Trimming took 4 bases from V and 0 from J, leaving 10 bases between them.

This clonotype was detected a few times. The V call is TRBV7-2, the J call TRBJ2-1; D perhaps matches TRBD1 (5 bases). Germline CDR1 and CDR2: SGHTA and FQGNSA. Between the trimmed V and J ends, which lost 2 bases and 0 bases, there was a span of 11 bases. The CDR3 totals 16 residues. CDR3 amino acids: CASSLQGTSSYNEQFF. As DNA, the CDR3 is TGTGCCAGCAGCTTACAGGGTACGAGCTCCTACAATGAGCAGTTCTTC. Looking up the rest from reference TRBV7-2 and TRBJ2-1 gives the full variable domain: GAGVSQSPSNKVTEKGKDVELRCDPISGHTALYWYRQSLGQGLEFLIYFQGNSAPDKSGLPSDRFSAERTGGSVSTLTIQRTQQEDSAVYLCASSLQGTSSYNEQFFGPGTRLTVL.

This clonotype was observed a few times. The chain has TRBV12-3 or TRBV12-4 and TRBJ2-1; D gene uncertain. Trimming cost V 0 bases and J 0 bases, with 9 bases left between them. The CDR3 is 16 amino acids. The CDR3 loop is CASSLAGLPSYNEQFF. Written as DNA, the CDR3 is TGTGCCAGCAGTTTAGCAGGGCTCCCCTCCTACAATGAGCAGTTCTTC.

This clonotype was detected only a few times. The chain joins TRBV12-3 or TRBV12-4 to TRBJ2-5, with unresolved D. CDR3 length: 13 amino acids. Trimming pared 4 bases from V and 5 bases from J, leaving 11 bases between. The DNA for the CDR3 is TGTGCCAGCAGTTCCTCGCAGGTGGAGACCCAGTACTTC. Translation gives CASSSSQVETQYF.

This clonotype came up a few times. V is TRBV29-1 and J is TRBJ1-1; D remains ambiguous. Germline values: CDR1 SQVTM, CDR2 ANQGSEA. The V and J ends lost 4 bases and 4 bases respectively, with 10 bases between them. The CDR3 has 12 residues. DNA for the CDR3: TGCAGCGTTGGAAGAGGGTTCACTGAAGCTTTCTTT. Its protein is CSVGRGFTEAFF. Looking up the rest from reference TRBV29-1 and TRBJ1-1 gives the full variable domain: SAVISQKPSRDICQRGTSLTIQCQVDSQVTMMFWYRQQPGQSLTLIATANQGSEATYESGFVIDKFPISRPNLTFSTLTVSNMSPEDSSIYLCSVGRGFTEAFFGQGTRLTVV.

This chain links TRBV6-5 with TRBJ2-3; 10 bases align to TRBD2. The CDR3 contains 15 residues. Germline values: CDR1 MNHEY, CDR2 SVGAGI. Trimming at V came to 3 bases and at J to 6 bases, leaving 6 bases not matched to a gene. CDR3 in amino acids: CASSYSGGRHDTQYF. In DNA, the CDR3 is TGTGCCAGCAGTTATAGCGGGGGGCGACATGATACGCAGTATTTT.